Presented here are 30 T cell receptor beta chains from one specimen sequenced in a study. TCRdb reprocessed the reads with MiXCR, giving one entry per CDR3 protein. The sample includes about 7,100 distinct CDR3 sequences, roughly 32% of them seen just once. What was sequenced was blood. Source of these receptors: a human donor.

This clonotype occurred many times. This chain's CDR3 is CSATDRDKINTDTQYF. The CDR3 DNA reads TGCAGTGCTACAGACCGGGACAAAATTAACACAGATACGCAGTATTTT. The rearrangement uses TRBV20-1 and TRBJ2-3; tentative D call: TRBD1 (6 bases). Trimming stripped 4 bases from V and 2 bases from J, with 19 bases between. Germline CDR1 reads DFQATT; CDR2 reads SNEGSKA (reference sequence). The CDR3 length is 16 residues.

About this clonotype itself: Given a much more abundant clone one base away, this may be a read error. The V gene is TRBV29-1, the J gene TRBJ2-5; TRBD1 agrees at 8 bases. The J segment lost 4 bases and the V segment lost 6 bases, leaving 7 bases of the junction unmatched. The CDR3 contains 13 residues. Germline loops: CDR1 SQVTM, CDR2 ANQGSEA. The CDR3 loop reads CSVWTGLGETQYF. The CDR3 DNA reads TGCAGCGTGTGGACAGGGTTAGGAGAGACCCAGTACTTC.

This clonotype turned up a few times. A single base separates this from a much larger clone, so it may be a read error. The gene calls are TRBV7-6 and TRBJ1-4, with a possible D match to TRBD1 (6 bases). V was cut by 5 bases and J by 2 bases, with 18 bases left in between. The length of the CDR3 is 17 residues. CDR1 is SGHVS, CDR2 FNYEAQ, per germline. The CDR3 bases are TGTGCCAGCAGCAGAGATATCACAGGGATGACTAATGAAAAACTGTTTTTT. Amino acids: CASSRDITGMTNEKLFF.

This clonotype is medium-sized (0.01 to 0.1%). The chain recombines TRBV7-8 with TRBJ1-1; D unresolved. The CDR3 covers 12 residues. Germline lookup yields CDR1 SGHVS and CDR2 FQNEAQ. V was pared by 4 bases and J by 2 bases, with 5 bases between. CDR3: CASSSSNTEAFF. The DNA for the CDR3 is TGTGCCAGCAGCTCCAGTAACACTGAAGCTTTCTTT.

By share, this clonotype ranks as medium-sized. The J gene is TRBJ1-3, the V gene TRBV7-8, with D uncertain. This CDR3 region has 14 residues. Trimming removed 1 base from V and 4 bases from J, with 8 bases in between. From germline, CDR1 is SGHVS and CDR2 FQNEAQ. CDR3 DNA sequence: TGTGCCAGCAGCTTAGGCTCGGGAGGAAACACCATATATTTT. Its protein product is CASSLGSGGNTIYF.

The chain uses TRBV7-8 and TRBJ2-4, with 11 positions matching TRBD2. Trimming at V came to 1 base and at J to 7 bases, leaving 6 bases not matched to a gene. Germline loops: CDR1 SGHVS, CDR2 FQNEAQ. CDR3 length: 16 residues. The CDR3 sequence: CASSLVLAGVMNIQYF. DNA of the CDR3: TGTGCCAGCAGCTTAGTACTAGCGGGAGTAATGAACATTCAGTACTTC.

This clonotype is labeled medium-sized. The chain carries TRBV4-2 and TRBJ2-7, with D perhaps being TRBD1 or TRBD2 (6 bases each). The CDR3 totals 15 residues. Trimming removed 4 bases at V and 7 bases at J, with 20 bases between. The germline gives CDR1 LGHNA, CDR2 YNFKEQ. CDR3 protein: CASSLQTGAEGEQYF. The CDR3, as DNA: TGTGCCAGCAGCCTTCAGACGGGGGCTGAGGGGGAGCAGTACTTC.

The chain joins TRBV29-1 to TRBJ2-6; no definite D call. Per the germline V gene, CDR1 is SQVTM and CDR2 is ANQGSEA. The length of the CDR3 is 10 residues. The V gene lost 0 bases and the J gene lost 16 bases, with 7 bases spanning the gap. The CDR3 DNA follows: TGCAGCGTTGAAGAGGCCGGACTGACTTTC. Its protein is CSVEEAGLTF.

This rearrangement joins TRBV29-1 to TRBJ1-1; no firm D call. The CDR3 runs 17 residues. Trimming shortened V by 8 bases and J by 1 base, and 26 bases separated the two germline ends. From germline, CDR1 is SQVTM and CDR2 ANQGSEA. As DNA, the CDR3 is TGCAGCAGTTCGATAAGCGGCCGCCATGGAGGGAACACTGAAGCTTTCTTT. Translating gives CSSSISGRHGGNTEAFF. Variable domain in full (rest from reference TRBV29-1 and TRBJ1-1): SAVISQKPSRDICQRGTSLTIQCQVDSQVTMMFWYRQQPGQSLTLIATANQGSEATYESGFVIDKFPISRPNLTFSTLTVSNMSPEDSSIYLCSSSISGRHGGNTEAFFGQGTRLTVV.

This clonotype qualifies as medium-sized. The rearrangement joins TRBV29-1 to TRBJ2-3; 9 positions agree with TRBD1. The V and J ends lost 4 bases and 1 base, in that order; junction bases with no gene match: 12. The CDR3 length is 17 residues. CDR1 and CDR2 from the germline V gene are SQVTM and ANQGSEA. CDR3 loop: CSVVGQGLGFGTDTQYF. The CDR3 DNA reads TGCAGCGTTGTGGGACAGGGATTGGGGTTTGGCACAGATACGCAGTATTTT.

A remark on this clonotype: It may be a read error: a sequence one base away is much more abundant. The chain uses TRBV20-1 and TRBJ1-4; D gene ambiguous. Germline CDR1 reads DFQATT; CDR2 reads SNEGSKA (reference sequence). Trimming pared 6 bases from V and 0 bases from J, leaving 11 bases between. The CDR3 consists of 14 residues. The CDR3 DNA is TGCAGTGCCCGCCACTGGGCAACTAATGAAAAACTGTTTTTT. Amino acid sequence: CSARHWATNEKLFF.

The rearrangement links TRBV19 to TRBJ1-6, with D unresolved. Germline V gene lookup returns CDR1 LNHDA and CDR2 SQIVND (reference sequence). Trimming removed 7 bases from V and 5 bases from J, with 9 bases in between. This CDR3 is 13 amino acids long. CDR3 loop: CASTKVNNSPLHF. The CDR3, as DNA: TGTGCCAGTACGAAGGTGAATAATTCACCCCTCCACTTT.

This clonotype is categorized as medium-sized. CDR3 protein: CASSFSGTYEQYF. CDR3 nucleotides: TGTGCCAGCAGCTTCAGCGGGACCTACGAGCAGTACTTC. This chain links TRBV7-9 with TRBJ2-7; the match to TRBD2 covers 7 bases. Germline values: CDR1 SEHNR, CDR2 FQNEAQ (reference sequence). The CDR3 runs 13 residues. V was pared by 3 bases and J by 2 bases, with 1 base of the junction left unmatched.

This clonotype was observed many times. The CDR3 region has the DNA TGTGCCAGCAGTTTCGACCGCGGCTACGAGCAGTACTTC. It yields the protein CASSFDRGYEQYF. This chain joins TRBV12-3 or TRBV12-4 and TRBJ2-7; D is undetermined. V was cut by 3 bases and J by 3 bases, with 9 bases left in between. CDR3 length: 13 amino acids.

In the case of this clonotype: At one end, the junction sequence differs from germline, possibly due to a read error. The chain uses TRBV4-2 and TRBJ1-1; D is uncertain. The germline CDR1 and CDR2 sequences are LGHNA and YNFKEQ. The CDR3 runs to 14 residues. CDR3 coding DNA: TGTGCCAGTAGCCGCCAGGACGGGGACACTGAAGCTTTCTTT. It translates to CASSRQDGDTEAFF.

The rearrangement uses TRBV4-2 and TRBJ1-1; TRBD1 aligns across 7 bases. The J segment lost 1 base and the V segment lost 4 bases, leaving 9 bases of the junction unmatched. This CDR3 is built from 16 residues. Germline-derived CDR1 and CDR2 are LGHNA and YNFKEQ. CDR3 residues: CASSPLGTGANTEAFF. In nucleotides, the CDR3 is TGTGCCAGCAGCCCGCTCGGCACAGGGGCGAACACTGAAGCTTTCTTT.

In this sample, this clonotype is medium-sized. This chain connects TRBV12-3 or TRBV12-4 to TRBJ1-1, with unresolved D. CDR3 length: 14 residues. V was cut by 4 bases and J by 1 base, with 10 bases left in between. The DNA for the CDR3 is TGTGCCAGCAGTTCGGGCCTTGGGAACACTGAAGCTTTCTTT. This translates into CASSSGLGNTEAFF.

By proportion, this clonotype is medium-sized (0.01 to 0.1%). V is TRBV29-1 and J is TRBJ1-2; TRBD1 aligns across 12 bases. The length of the CDR3 is 14 residues. Germline V lookup: CDR1 SQVTM, CDR2 ANQGSEA. Germline trimming cut 3 bases from V and 8 bases from J; bases unmatched to any gene: 7. This CDR3 is CSVDVGQGAWGYTF. The CDR3 bases are TGCAGCGTTGACGTGGGACAGGGGGCGTGGGGCTACACCTTC.

The chain is built from TRBV30 and TRBJ1-3, with a weak D call TRBD1 (6 bases). V gave up 1 base and J gave up 0 bases, with 16 bases separating them. Germline-derived CDR1 and CDR2 are GTSNPN and SVGIG (reference sequence). The CDR3 is 17 amino acids. The CDR3 loop reads CAWSGPASDSSGNTIYF. DNA for the CDR3: TGTGCCTGGAGTGGGCCGGCCTCGGACAGCTCTGGAAACACCATATATTTT.

This clonotype ranks as medium-sized. The chain carries TRBV4-2 and TRBJ2-7; D might be TRBD2 (6 bases). The CDR3 contains 15 residues. Germline CDR1 LGHNA, CDR2 YNFKEQ. Trimming cost V 1 base and J 5 bases, with 15 bases left between them. Here the CDR3 DNA reads TGTGCCAGCAGCCAAGTCGACGGGAGTACCCACGAGCAGTACTTC. This gives the protein CASSQVDGSTHEQYF.

This clonotype came up many times. The rearrangement joins TRBV20-1 to TRBJ2-2, with TRBD2 identical over 8 bases. Trimming cost V 6 bases and J 6 bases; bases outside gene matches: 6. The CDR3 has 13 amino acids. Germline lookup yields CDR1 DFQATT and CDR2 SNEGSKA (reference sequence). The CDR3 loop is CSAEAGVAGELFF. CDR3 bases: TGCAGTGCGGAAGCGGGAGTTGCCGGGGAGCTGTTTTTT.

In regard to this clonotype: A clone one base away is much larger, so this may be a read error. This chain joins TRBV20-1 and TRBJ2-1; TRBD1 matches at 10 bases. Germline CDR1 is DFQATT and CDR2 is SNEGSKA (reference sequence). The CDR3 totals 14 residues. CDR3 nucleotide sequence: TGCATTGCTGCCGGGACAGGGGATTACGGGGAGCAGTTCTTC. Translation gives CIAAGTGDYGEQFF.

The sample holds many counts of this clonotype. The J gene is TRBJ2-2, the V gene TRBV20-1; 10 nucleotides line up with TRBD1. The germline CDR1 and CDR2 sequences are DFQATT and SNEGSKA (reference sequence). The CDR3 runs to 15 residues. V trimming: 8 bases; J trimming: 2 bases; junction bases outside the gene matches: 8. Here the CDR3 DNA reads TGCAGTTCGCAACGACAGGGGGCTAACACCGGGGAGCTGTTTTTT. Residues: CSSQRQGANTGELFF.

Judged by abundance, this clonotype is medium-sized. The chain recombines TRBV29-1 with TRBJ1-1; D is possibly TRBD1 (6 bases). This CDR3 has 15 amino acids. Germline V gene data show CDR1 as SQVTM and CDR2 as ANQGSEA. V lost 1 base, J lost 0 bases, and 12 bases lay in between. The CDR3 reads CSVEGPGAMNTEAFF. CDR3 DNA: TGCAGCGTTGAAGGACCAGGGGCTATGAACACTGAAGCTTTCTTT. Variable domain in full (rest from reference TRBV29-1 and TRBJ1-1): SAVISQKPSRDICQRGTSLTIQCQVDSQVTMMFWYRQQPGQSLTLIATANQGSEATYESGFVIDKFPISRPNLTFSTLTVSNMSPEDSSIYLCSVEGPGAMNTEAFFGQGTRLTVV.

This clonotype is judged medium-sized. V is TRBV20-1 and J is TRBJ2-1; D is unresolved. The CDR3 runs to 14 residues. Trimming took 3 bases from V and 1 from J, leaving 10 bases between them. Germline assignment: CDR1 DFQATT and CDR2 SNEGSKA (reference sequence). CDR3 coding DNA: TGCAGTGCTAGTTGGCCCTATTCCTACAATGAGCAGTTCTTC. Its translation: CSASWPYSYNEQFF.

This rearrangement joins TRBV18 to TRBJ2-1, with D possibly TRBD2 on 6 matching bases. This CDR3 is 17 amino acids long. The ends were cut back, 2 bases at V and 2 bases at J, with 16 bases in the middle. Per the germline V gene, CDR1 is KGHSH and CDR2 is LQKENI. Written as DNA, the CDR3 is TGTGCCAGCTCACCAGTAGGGCGGGACCTACCCTACAATGAGCAGTTCTTC. Its translation is CASSPVGRDLPYNEQFF.

By frequency in the sample, this clonotype is medium-sized. The J gene is TRBJ2-5, the V gene TRBV14, with 10 bases fitting TRBD1. V shed 4 bases and J 4 bases; nucleotides not matched to a gene: 6. The CDR3 runs 15 residues. In germline, CDR1 is SGHDN, CDR2 FVKESK. The CDR3 DNA reads as TGTGCCAGCAGCCGACCGGGACAGGGGAGAGAGACCCAGTACTTC. This translates into CASSRPGQGRETQYF.

The chain couples TRBV7-8 to TRBJ1-3; possibly TRBD1 for D (5 bases). Germline CDR1 SGHVS, CDR2 FQNEAQ. With 2 bases removed from V and 4 bases from J, the gap between germline ends came to 9 bases. CDR3 size: 14 residues. The CDR3 spells CASSLPQGGNTIYF. In DNA form, the CDR3 reads TGTGCCAGCAGCTTACCGCAGGGAGGAAACACCATATATTTT.

By share, this clonotype counts as medium-sized. V usage is TRBV29-1 and J usage is TRBJ2-1; no firm D call. The CDR3 length is 12 residues. The germline V gene encodes CDR1 SQVTM and CDR2 ANQGSEA. The V end lost 3 bases, the J end lost 3 bases, and 6 bases lay between the germline ends. This CDR3 is CSVEGNYNEQFF. As DNA, the CDR3 is TGCAGCGTTGAGGGCAACTACAATGAGCAGTTCTTC.

By share of the sample, this clonotype is medium-sized. The CDR3 coding sequence is TGCAGCGTTGAAGGGGGGGATGGCCGAGGGGGCTACACCTTC. It codes for CSVEGGDGRGGYTF. The V call is TRBV29-1, the J call TRBJ1-2, with a weak D call TRBD1 (5 bases). Germline V gives CDR1 SQVTM, CDR2 ANQGSEA. Trimming took off 1 base at V and 8 bases at J, with 17 bases between the two ends. The CDR3 extends over 14 amino acids.